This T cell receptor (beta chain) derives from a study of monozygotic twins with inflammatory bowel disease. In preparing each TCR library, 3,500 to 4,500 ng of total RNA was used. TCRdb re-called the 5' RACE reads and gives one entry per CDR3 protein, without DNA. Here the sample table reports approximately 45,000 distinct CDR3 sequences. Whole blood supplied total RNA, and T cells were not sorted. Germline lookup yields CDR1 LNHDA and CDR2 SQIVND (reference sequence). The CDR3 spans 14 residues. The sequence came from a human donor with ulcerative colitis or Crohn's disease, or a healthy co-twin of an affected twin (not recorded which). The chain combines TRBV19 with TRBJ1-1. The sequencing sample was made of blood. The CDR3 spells CASSTDGRYTEAFF.